The T cell receptor beta chain under discussion was sequenced for a study of neurological immune-mediated disorders. Across the study: The approximately 34 multiple sclerosis patients comprised around 30 relapsing-remitting and 3 secondary progressive cases.

Synthesis of cDNA was accomplished via 5'RACE employing 10-nucleotide random UMIs. TCRdb processed the 5' RACE reads anew with MiXCR; each CDR3 protein has one entry. The sample holds tens of thousands of distinct CDR3 sequences, approximately 4% seen once. The study, taken as a whole, reports: Private repertoires in all groups were suggested by the finding that expanded clones across subjects shared no CDR3 amino acid sequences. One related-CDR3 cluster, which may be a signature, held the repertoires of 18 of 34 multiple sclerosis patients after phylogenetic grouping.

The sample holds many counts of this clonotype. The target antigen is unknown. The receptor was isolated from a woman between 50 and 59 years old with multiple sclerosis. Sequenced input: PBMCs.

In nucleotides, the CDR3 is TGTGCCAGCAGCCCGAGAGGTCAGGGGGCCGTCGCCGGGGAGCTGTTTTTT. Protein sequence: CASSPRGQGAVAGELFF. This chain links TRBV9 with TRBJ2-2, with 8 bases fitting TRBD1. Germline-derived CDR1 and CDR2 are SGDLS and YYNGEE. The CDR3 extends over 17 amino acids. The V gene end was trimmed by 4 bases and the J gene end by 6 bases; junction bases not matched to a gene: 14. Variable domain in full (rest from reference TRBV9 and TRBJ2-2): DSGVTQTPKHLITATGQRVTLRCSPRSGDLSVYWYQQSLDQGLQFLIQYYNGEERAKGNILERFSAQQFPDLHSELNLSSLELGDSALYFCASSPRGQGAVAGELFFGEGSRLTVL.